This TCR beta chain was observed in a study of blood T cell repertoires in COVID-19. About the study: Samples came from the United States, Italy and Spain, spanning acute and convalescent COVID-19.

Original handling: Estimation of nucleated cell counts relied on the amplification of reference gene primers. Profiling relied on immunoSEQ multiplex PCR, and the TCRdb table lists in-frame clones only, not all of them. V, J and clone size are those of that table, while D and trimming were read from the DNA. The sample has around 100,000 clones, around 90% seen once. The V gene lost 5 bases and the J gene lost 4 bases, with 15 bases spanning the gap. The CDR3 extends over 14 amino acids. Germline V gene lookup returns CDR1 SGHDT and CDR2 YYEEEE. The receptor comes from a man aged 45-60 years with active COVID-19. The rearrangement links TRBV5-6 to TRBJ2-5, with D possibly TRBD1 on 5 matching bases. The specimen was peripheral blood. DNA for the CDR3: TGTGCCAGCAGAAGCCGCCGACAGTCAGAGACCCAGTACTTC. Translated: CASRSRRQSETQYF.